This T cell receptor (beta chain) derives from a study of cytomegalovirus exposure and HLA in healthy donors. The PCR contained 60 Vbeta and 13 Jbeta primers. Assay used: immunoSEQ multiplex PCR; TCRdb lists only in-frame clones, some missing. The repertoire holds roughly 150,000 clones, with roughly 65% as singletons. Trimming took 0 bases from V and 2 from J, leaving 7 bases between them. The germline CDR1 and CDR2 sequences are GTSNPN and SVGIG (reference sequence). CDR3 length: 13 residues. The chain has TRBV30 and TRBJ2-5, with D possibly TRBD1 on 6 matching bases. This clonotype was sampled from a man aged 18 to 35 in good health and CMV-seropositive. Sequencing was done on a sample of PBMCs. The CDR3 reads CAWSVDRQETQYF. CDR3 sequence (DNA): TGTGCCTGGAGTGTCGACAGGCAAGAGACCCAGTACTTC. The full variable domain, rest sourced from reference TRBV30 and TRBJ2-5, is SQTIHQWPATLVQPVGSPLSLECTVEGTSNPNLYWYRQAAGRGLQLLFYSVGIGQISSEVPQNLSASRPQDRQFILSSKKLLLSDSGFYLCAWSVDRQETQYFGPGTRLLVL.